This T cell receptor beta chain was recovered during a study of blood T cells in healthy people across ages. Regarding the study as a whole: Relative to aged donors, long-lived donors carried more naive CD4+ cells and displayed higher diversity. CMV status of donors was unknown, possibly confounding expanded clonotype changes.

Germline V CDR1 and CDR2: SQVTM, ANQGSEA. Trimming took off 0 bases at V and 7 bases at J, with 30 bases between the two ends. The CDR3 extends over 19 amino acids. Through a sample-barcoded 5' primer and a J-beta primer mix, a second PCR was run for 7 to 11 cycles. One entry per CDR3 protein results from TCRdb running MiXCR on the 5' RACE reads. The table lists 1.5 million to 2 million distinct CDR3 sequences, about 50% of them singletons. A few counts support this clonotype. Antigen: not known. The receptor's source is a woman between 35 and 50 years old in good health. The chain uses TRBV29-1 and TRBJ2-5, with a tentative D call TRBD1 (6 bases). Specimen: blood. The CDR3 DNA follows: TGCAGCGTTGAAGATAAGAACAGGGTGTTATGGGTAGAAAAGGGGACCCAGTACTTC. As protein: CSVEDKNRVLWVEKGTQYF.